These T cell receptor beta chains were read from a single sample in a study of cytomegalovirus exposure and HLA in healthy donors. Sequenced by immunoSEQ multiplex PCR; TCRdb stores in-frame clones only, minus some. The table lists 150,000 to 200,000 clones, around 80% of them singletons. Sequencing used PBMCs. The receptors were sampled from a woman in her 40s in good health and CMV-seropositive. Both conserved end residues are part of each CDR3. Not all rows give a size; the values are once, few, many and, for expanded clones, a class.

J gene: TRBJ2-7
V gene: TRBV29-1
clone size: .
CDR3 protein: CSVNVARAQGSVDEQYF

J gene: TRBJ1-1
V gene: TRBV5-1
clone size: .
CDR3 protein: CASSLDSGGNTEAFF

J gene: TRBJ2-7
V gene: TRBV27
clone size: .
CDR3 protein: CASKRTGPHYEQYF

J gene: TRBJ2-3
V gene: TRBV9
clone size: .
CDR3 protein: CASSASQGVTDTQYF

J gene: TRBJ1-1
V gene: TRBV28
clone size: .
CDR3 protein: CASRYDRGRDEAFF

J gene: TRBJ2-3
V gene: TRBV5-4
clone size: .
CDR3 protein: CASSVWRADTQYF

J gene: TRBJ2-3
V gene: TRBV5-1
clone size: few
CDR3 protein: CASRISQVSTDTQYF

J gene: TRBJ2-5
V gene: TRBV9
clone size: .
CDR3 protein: CASSPRVGFNGETQYF

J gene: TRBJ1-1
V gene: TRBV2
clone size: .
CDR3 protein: CASSRTGEGRAFF

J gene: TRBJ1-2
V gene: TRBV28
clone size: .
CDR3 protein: CASSRDISGYTF

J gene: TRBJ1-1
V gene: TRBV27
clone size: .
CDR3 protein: CASSRFGEGEGAEAFF

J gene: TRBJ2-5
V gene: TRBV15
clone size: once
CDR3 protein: CATSRDRGVETQYF

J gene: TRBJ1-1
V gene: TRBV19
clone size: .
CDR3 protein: CASSKRGQNTEAFF

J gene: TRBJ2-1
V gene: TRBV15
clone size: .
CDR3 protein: CATSSAGNEQFF

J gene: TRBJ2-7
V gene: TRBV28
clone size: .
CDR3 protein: CASTTEGYEQYF

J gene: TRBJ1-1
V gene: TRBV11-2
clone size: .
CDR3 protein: CASSLIARATNTEAFF

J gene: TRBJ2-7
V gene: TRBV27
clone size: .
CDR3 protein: CASSLKSTVSSYEQYF

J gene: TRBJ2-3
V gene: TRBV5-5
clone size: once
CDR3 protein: CASSLGRTDTQYF

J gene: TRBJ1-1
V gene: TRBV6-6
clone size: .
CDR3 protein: CASTGEGTEAFF

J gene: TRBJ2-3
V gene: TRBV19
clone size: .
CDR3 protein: CASSHSGTGGTDTQYF

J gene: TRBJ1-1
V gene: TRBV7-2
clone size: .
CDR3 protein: CASSQAGAHGMKAFF

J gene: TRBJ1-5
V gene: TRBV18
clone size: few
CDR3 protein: CASSPRQGANQPQHF

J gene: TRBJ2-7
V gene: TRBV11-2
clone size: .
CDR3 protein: CAGTHGGASGKLSSYEQYF

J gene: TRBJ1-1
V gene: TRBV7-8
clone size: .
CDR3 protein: CASSPQVLNTEAFF